One sample yielded the 28 T cell receptor beta chains listed below, sequenced in a study of identifying expanded T cells in peripheral blood. Method: immunoSEQ multiplex PCR; TCRdb's copy keeps in-frame clones and lacks some. This table holds tens of thousands of clones, approximately 80% found once. Sequenced sample: blood. These receptors came from a person aged 18-69 years in good health.

The V and J genes are TRBV14 and TRBJ2-7; D is unclear. The CDR3 is 15 residues long. Germline V gene data show CDR1 as SGHDN and CDR2 as FVKESK. The V end was cut by 0 bases, the J end by 5 bases, with 14 bases between. CDR3 in DNA: TGTGCCAGCAGCCAAGAATTGTCGACGTGGGACGAGCAGTACTTC. It codes for CASSQELSTWDEQYF. The full variable domain, completed using reference TRBV14 and TRBJ2-7, is EAGVTQFPSHSVIEKGQTVTLRCDPISGHDNLYWYRRVMGKEIKFLLHFVKESKQDESGMPNNRFLAERTGGTYSTLKVQPAELEDSGVYFCASSQELSTWDEQYFGPGTRLTVT.

The chain joins TRBV5-5 to TRBJ1-2; 7 nucleotides align to TRBD1. The germline V gene encodes CDR1 SGHKS and CDR2 YYEKEE (reference sequence). This CDR3 contains 15 residues. J was trimmed by 5 bases and V by 3 bases; bases with no gene match: 10. CDR3 DNA: TGTGCCAGCAGCTGGGGATTGACAGGGAGGTATGGCTACACCTTC. Protein sequence: CASSWGLTGRYGYTF.

This clone has just a few counts. The rearrangement uses TRBV11-3 and TRBJ1-1; D may be TRBD1 (5 bases). The V gene's germline CDR1 is SGHNT and CDR2 YENEEA. Trimming left V 3 bases short and J 1 base short, with 12 bases between. The CDR3 loop spans 15 amino acids. The CDR3 spells CASSFLGVANTEAFF. The CDR3 DNA is TGTGCCAGCAGCTTTCTGGGGGTGGCGAACACTGAAGCTTTCTTT.

Only a few counts were recorded for this clone. The rearrangement joins TRBV19 to TRBJ2-2, with D possibly being TRBD2 (6 bases). The germline CDR1 and CDR2 sequences are LNHDA and SQIVND (reference sequence). The germline V and J ends were trimmed by 8 bases and 6 bases, with 19 bases remaining between them. The length of the CDR3 is 15 residues. The DNA for the CDR3 is TGTGCCAGTGCCATCGGCGGGAACTTGGCCGGGGAGCTGTTTTTT. As protein: CASAIGGNLAGELFF.

The rearrangement uses TRBV5-1 and TRBJ2-2; D unclear. The V gene lost 2 bases and the J gene lost 4 bases, with 3 bases spanning the gap. This CDR3 has 12 residues. Germline V gives CDR1 SGHRS, CDR2 YFSETQ. DNA for the CDR3: TGCGCCAGCAGCTTCTCCACCGGGGAGCTGTTTTTT. This gives the protein CASSFSTGELFF.

V gene TRBV5-6 combines with J gene TRBJ2-3; no clear D. Trimming shortened V by 3 bases and J by 0 bases, and 11 bases separated the two germline ends. The CDR3 runs 15 residues. Germline assignment: CDR1 SGHDT and CDR2 YYEEEE. CDR3 region: CASSSAGTSTDTQYF. CDR3 bases: TGTGCCAGCAGCTCGGCCGGAACTAGCACAGATACGCAGTATTTT.

The chain joins TRBV9 to TRBJ2-1; D possibly matches TRBD1 or TRBD2 (5 bases each). The V gene's germline CDR1 is SGDLS and CDR2 YYNGEE. The V and J ends lost 0 bases and 8 bases respectively, with 15 bases between them. CDR3 size: 15 residues. CDR3 bases: TGTGCCAGCAGCGTAGCGCTAGCTGGGGACCATGAGCAGTTCTTC. Amino acid sequence: CASSVALAGDHEQFF.

This chain joins TRBV2 and TRBJ2-1; D call uncertain. CDR1 is SNHLY and CDR2 is FYNNEI in the germline V gene. V was trimmed by 7 bases and J by 7 bases, leaving 11 bases between them. This CDR3 comprises 12 residues. The CDR3 loop reads CASKAVGNEQFF. Here the CDR3 DNA reads TGTGCCAGCAAGGCAGTAGGAAATGAGCAGTTCTTC.

CDR3 sequence reads: CASSSAVTEAGGYTF. CDR3 DNA: TGTGCCAGTAGTAGTGCTGTGACAGAGGCCGGTGGCTACACCTTC. The chain joins TRBV19 to TRBJ1-2; weak D call: TRBD1 (5 bases). The length of the CDR3 is 15 residues. Germline CDR1 reads LNHDA; CDR2 reads SQIVND (reference sequence). Trimming removed 4 bases from V and 7 bases from J, with 19 bases in between.

The V gene is TRBV6-1, the J gene TRBJ1-4, with 9 bases identical to TRBD1. This CDR3 is built from 15 residues. Per the germline V gene, CDR1 is MNHNS and CDR2 is SASEGT. With 1 base clipped from V and 6 bases from J, the junction kept 3 bases outside the gene matches. Here the CDR3 reads CASSEEGTGYEKLFF. In DNA form, the CDR3 reads TGTGCCAGCAGTGAAGAGGGGACAGGGTATGAAAAACTGTTTTTT.

The chain couples TRBV7-8 to TRBJ2-1; possibly TRBD1 for D (6 bases). V lost 3 bases to trimming and J lost 9 bases, with 15 bases between them. Germline CDR1 SGHVS, CDR2 FQNEAQ. The CDR3 is 14 residues long. In DNA form, the CDR3 reads TGTGCCAGCAGCTTGACAGGTTCGAGGGGTGAGCAGTTCTTC. It specifies CASSLTGSRGEQFF.

This clone occurred once. Other DNA sequences in this sample translate to the same CDR3. The chain is built from TRBV5-1 and TRBJ1-2; a possible D gene is TRBD1 (5 bases). The CDR3 loop spans 13 amino acids. The V gene's germline CDR1 is SGHRS and CDR2 YFSETQ. Trimming removed 0 bases at V and 3 bases at J, with 6 bases between. CDR3 in DNA: TGCGCCAGCAGCTTGGCAGGGTACTATGGCTACACCTTC. Translating gives CASSLAGYYGYTF. The full variable domain, rest sourced from reference TRBV5-1 and TRBJ1-2, is KAGVTQTPRYLIKTRGQQVTLSCSPISGHRSVSWYQQTPGQGLQFLFEYFSETQRNKGNFPGRFSGRQFSNSRSEMNVSTLELGDSALYLCASSLAGYYGYTFGSGTRLTVV.

The chain links TRBV7-2 to TRBJ1-5; D remains ambiguous. Germline V gives CDR1 SGHTA, CDR2 FQGNSA. V dropped 3 bases and J dropped 6 bases, with 18 bases sitting between them. This CDR3 comprises 16 residues. CDR3 DNA sequence: TGTGCCAGCAGCTTCCAAGGGCCAAACCTCGGTCAGCCCCAGCATTTT. This codes for CASSFQGPNLGQPQHF.

The chain carries TRBV5-1 and TRBJ2-3, with 7 bases that match TRBD2. The ends lost 0 bases at V and 5 bases at J; junction bases unmatched: 3. Germline CDR1 and CDR2: SGHRS and YFSETQ. This CDR3 contains 14 residues. CDR3 DNA: TGCGCCAGCAGCTTGGGCGGGAGAGGAGATACGCAGTATTTT. Protein sequence: CASSLGGRGDTQYF. Supplemented by reference TRBV5-1 and TRBJ2-3, the full variable domain reads KAGVTQTPRYLIKTRGQQVTLSCSPISGHRSVSWYQQTPGQGLQFLFEYFSETQRNKGNFPGRFSGRQFSNSRSEMNVSTLELGDSALYLCASSLGGRGDTQYFGPGTRLTVL.

V usage is TRBV4-2 and J usage is TRBJ2-7; D unresolved. CDR3 length: 13 residues. The V end lost 3 bases, the J end lost 4 bases, and 10 bases lay between the germline ends. Germline CDR1 LGHNA, CDR2 YNFKEQ. In DNA, the CDR3 is TGTGCCAGCAGCCACAACACGGCTTACGAGCAGTACTTC. It translates to CASSHNTAYEQYF.

The sample holds one count of this clone. The J gene is TRBJ2-7, the V gene TRBV7-9; 8 bases align to TRBD2. The CDR3 contains 13 residues. CDR1 is SEHNR and CDR2 is FQNEAQ in the germline V gene (reference sequence). The junction had 6 bases not matched to a gene; V was cut back by 6 bases and J by 5 bases. CDR3: CASSQPGGDEQYF. The CDR3 nucleotides read TGTGCCAGCAGTCAACCGGGGGGGGACGAGCAGTACTTC.

The V call is TRBV5-1, the J call TRBJ1-1, with TRBD1 identical over 7 bases. CDR1 is SGHRS, CDR2 YFSETQ, per germline. J gave up 4 bases and V 1 base, and 1 base lay outside the gene matches. CDR3 length: 13 residues. CDR3 nucleotide sequence: TGCGCCAGCAGCTTGACAGGGGTCACTGAAGCTTTCTTT. Protein product: CASSLTGVTEAFF.

The CDR3 nucleotides are TGTGCCAGCAGCCTGACTAGCAAGTCACCCGGGGAGCTGTTTTTT. Amino acids: CASSLTSKSPGELFF. The chain uses TRBV7-8 and TRBJ2-2, with TRBD2 matching over 7 bases. Germline trimming cut 5 bases from V and 6 bases from J; bases unmatched to any gene: 9. This CDR3 comprises 15 residues. CDR1 is SGHVS, CDR2 FQNEAQ, per germline.

The chain employs TRBV5-1 and TRBJ1-2, with D possibly matching TRBD1 (5 bases). The CDR3 covers 15 residues. Germline CDR1 reads SGHRS; CDR2 reads YFSETQ. V lost 7 bases, J lost 1 base, and 17 bases lay in between. CDR3 coding DNA: TGCGCCAGCTCCCCGGCGGGCAGGGATAACTATGGCTACACCTTC. The encoded protein is CASSPAGRDNYGYTF.

This clone was recorded only once. The V gene is TRBV11-2, the J gene TRBJ2-3; 7 bases match TRBD1. Trimming cost V 2 bases and J 3 bases; bases outside gene matches: 5. The CDR3 spans 15 residues. Germline CDR1 reads SGHAT; CDR2 reads FQNNGV. As DNA, the CDR3 is TGTGCCAGCAGCTTACTCGACAGGGTGACAGATACGCAGTATTTT. Amino acid sequence: CASSLLDRVTDTQYF.

This rearrangement joins TRBV5-6 to TRBJ1-1; D is ambiguous. CDR1 is SGHDT, CDR2 YYEEEE, per germline. Trimming stripped 0 bases from V and 6 bases from J, with 15 bases between. There are 15 residues in the CDR3. CDR3 coding DNA: TGTGCCAGCAGCTTGGTCAGGTTGGCAGTATCTGAAGCTTTCTTT. Translating it yields CASSLVRLAVSEAFF.

V gene TRBV5-5 combines with J gene TRBJ1-1; unclear D gene. Trimming took off 5 bases at V and 1 base at J, with 12 bases between the two ends. This CDR3 is built from 14 residues. Germline-derived CDR1 and CDR2 are SGHKS and YYEKEE (reference sequence). The CDR3 here is CASSWAPQNTEAFF. The CDR3 nucleotides are TGTGCCAGCAGTTGGGCCCCCCAGAACACTGAAGCTTTCTTT.

The gene calls are TRBV7-8 and TRBJ2-1; perhaps D is TRBD1 or TRBD2 (5 bases each). Germline V gives CDR1 SGHVS, CDR2 FQNEAQ. V lost 5 bases and J 5 bases, leaving 16 bases between the germline ends. This CDR3 spans 15 amino acids. In DNA, the CDR3 is TGTGCCAGCAGCCCTTCCGGGACGGCTGACAATGAGCAGTTCTTC. It translates to CASSPSGTADNEQFF.

The table lists this clone with a few counts. This chain connects TRBV19 to TRBJ1-2; D gene ambiguous. The V gene's germline CDR1 is LNHDA and CDR2 SQIVND (reference sequence). The CDR3 totals 10 residues. Trimming cost V 6 bases and J 7 bases, with 6 bases left between them. CDR3 bases: TGTGCCAGTAGCTCCGGTGGCTACACCTTC. It encodes CASSSGGYTF.

The chain has TRBV29-1 and TRBJ1-2; D ambiguous. This CDR3 is built from 13 residues. CDR1 SQVTM and CDR2 ANQGSEA come from the germline V gene. V was cut by 5 bases and J by 4 bases, with 14 bases left in between. The CDR3 coding sequence is TGCAGCGTTAGAATACCAGCGTCCTATGGCTACACCTTC. Translated, it gives CSVRIPASYGYTF.

The genes are TRBV6-6 and TRBJ2-1; 11 nucleotides align to TRBD2. CDR1 MNHNY and CDR2 SVGAGI come from the germline V gene (reference sequence). The V gene end was trimmed by 6 bases and the J gene end by 6 bases; junction bases not matched to a gene: 7. This CDR3 comprises 15 residues. The chain's CDR3 is CASRPVGTSGNEQFF. In nucleotides, the CDR3 is TGTGCCAGCAGACCAGTTGGGACTAGCGGCAATGAGCAGTTCTTC.

The V and J genes are TRBV6-6 and TRBJ2-3; 16 positions agree with TRBD2. The CDR3 consists of 16 residues. CDR1 is MNHNY, CDR2 SVGAGI, per germline (reference sequence). V gave up 8 bases and J gave up 5 bases; unmatched junction bases: 7. The CDR3 region is CASQGLAGGGVDTQYF. CDR3 nucleotides: TGTGCCAGCCAGGGACTAGCGGGGGGGGGAGTAGATACGCAGTATTTT.

For this clone: An end of the junction differs from the germline gene, which may be a read error. The rearrangement uses TRBV18 and TRBJ1-4, with D possibly TRBD1 on 6 matching bases. Germline CDR1 reads KGHSH; CDR2 reads LQKENI. This CDR3 contains 19 residues. CDR3 loop: CASSPPGTTGRPTNEKLFF. CDR3 nucleotides: TGTGCCAGCTCACCTCCCGGGACGACAGGCAGGCCAACGAATGAAAAACTGTTTTTT. The full variable domain, with the rest looked up from reference TRBV18 and TRBJ1-4, is NAGVMQNPRHLVRRRGQEARLRCSPMKGHSHVYWYRQLPEEGLKFMVYLQKENIIDESGMPKERFSAEFPKEGPSILRIQQVVRGDSAAYFCASSPPGTTGRPTNEKLFFGSGTQLSVL.